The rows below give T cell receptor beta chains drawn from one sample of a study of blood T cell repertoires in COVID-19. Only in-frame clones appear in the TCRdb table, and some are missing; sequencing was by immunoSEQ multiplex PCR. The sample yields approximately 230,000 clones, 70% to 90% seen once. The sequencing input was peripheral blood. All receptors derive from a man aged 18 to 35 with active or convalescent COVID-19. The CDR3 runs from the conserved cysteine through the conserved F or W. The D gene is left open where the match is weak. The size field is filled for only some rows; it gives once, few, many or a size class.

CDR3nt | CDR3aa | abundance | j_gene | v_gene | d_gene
TGTGCCAGCAGTTACTCCTCTAGCGGGGGTTTGGAGCAGTTCTTC | CASSYSSSGGLEQFF | NA | TRBJ2-1 | TRBV6-2/TRBV6-3 | TRBD2
TGTGCCAGCAGCATCGGCGGGGGGCAGGGGGCCTACGAGCAGTACTTC | CASSIGGGQGAYEQYF | once | TRBJ2-7 | TRBV5-6 | NA
TGCGCCAGCAGCCAAGATCCGTTCCCTGGAAACACCATATATTTT | CASSQDPFPGNTIYF | NA | TRBJ1-3 | TRBV4-3 | NA
TGTGCCAGCAGTTCAACAGGGTGGGAAGGCTACACCTTC | CASSSTGWEGYTF | NA | TRBJ1-2 | TRBV27 | NA
TGTGCCAGTAGTATAGCGGGAGGCACAGATACGCAGTATTTT | CASSIAGGTDTQYF | NA | TRBJ2-3 | TRBV19 | NA
TGTGCCAGCAGCTTAGCCCGGGACAGGGTAGGGAACACTGAAGCTTTCTTT | CASSLARDRVGNTEAFF | NA | TRBJ1-1 | TRBV7-8 | TRBD1
TGTGCCAGCTCACCTTTGGGGACAGGGGACACTGAAGCTTTCTTT | CASSPLGTGDTEAFF | NA | TRBJ1-1 | TRBV18 | TRBD1
TGTGCCAGCAGGCACACTTCCGGGACTAGCAATGAGCAGTTCTTC | CASRHTSGTSNEQFF | NA | TRBJ2-1 | TRBV7-9 | TRBD2
TGTGCCAGCAGCATACAGGGGACCTATAATTCACCCCTCCACTTT | CASSIQGTYNSPLHF | few | TRBJ1-6 | TRBV28 | TRBD1
TGTGCCAGCAGCCAAGATGGGCCGGTAAATCAGCCCCAGCATTTT | CASSQDGPVNQPQHF | NA | TRBJ1-5 | TRBV3-1/TRBV3-2 | NA
TGTGCCTGGAAGAAGCTTACAGGGGCCGGGGAGCTGTTTTTT | CAWKKLTGAGELFF | NA | TRBJ2-2 | TRBV30 | TRBD1
TGTGCCAGCAGCCAAGATATGAGCGTCTACGAGCAGTACTTC | CASSQDMSVYEQYF | NA | TRBJ2-7 | TRBV3-1/TRBV3-2 | NA
TGTGCCTGGGCGGGGACAGGGGCCGGGGAGCTGTTTTTT | CAWAGTGAGELFF | few | TRBJ2-2 | TRBV30 | TRBD1
TGTGCCAGCAGCTTACAGCTGGGCTCTAATGAAAAACTGTTTTTT | CASSLQLGSNEKLFF | NA | TRBJ1-4 | TRBV7-2 | NA
TGTGCCGCCGGCGGTTATTTGGCCTACGAGCAGTACTTC | CAAGGYLAYEQYF | NA | TRBJ2-7 | TRBV2 | NA
TGCGCCAGCAGCCTAGGAGAACTTATGAACACTGAAGCTTTCTTT | CASSLGELMNTEAFF | once | TRBJ1-1 | TRBV5-1 | NA
TGTGCCAGCAGCTTAGAAGGGCTAGCGGGAGTGGCGCAGTACTTC | CASSLEGLAGVAQYF | NA | TRBJ2-5 | TRBV11-2 | TRBD2
TGTGCCAGCAGCTTAACCCTCGGGGAGACCCAGTACTTC | CASSLTLGETQYF | NA | TRBJ2-5 | TRBV7-3 | NA
TGTGCCACCAGTGATTCGGGGACAGGCTCCTACGAGCAGTACTTC | CATSDSGTGSYEQYF | once | TRBJ2-7 | TRBV24-1 | TRBD1
TGTGCCAGCAGTGAGACAGCCTCACTCTCCTACAATGAGCAGTTCTTC | CASSETASLSYNEQFF | NA | TRBJ2-1 | TRBV6-1 | NA
TGTGCCAGCAGCTTAGACGGGCTAGCTACAGATACGCAGTATTTT | CASSLDGLATDTQYF | NA | TRBJ2-3 | TRBV7-2 | NA
TGTGCCAGCAGCAGGGGACTAGCGGGATACACAGATACGCAGTATTTT | CASSRGLAGYTDTQYF | NA | TRBJ2-3 | TRBV7-8 | TRBD2
TGTGCCAGCTCACCAGTGACTAGCGGGAGTTCAGATACGCAGTATTTT | CASSPVTSGSSDTQYF | NA | TRBJ2-3 | TRBV18 | TRBD2
TGTGCCATCAGTGAGTCACTAGCGGTCCGCTCCTACAATGAGCAGTTCTTC | CAISESLAVRSYNEQFF | NA | TRBJ2-1 | TRBV10-3 | TRBD2
TGTGCCAGCAGCTTATCGGGGAGCGAGTACACTGAAGCTTTCTTT | CASSLSGSEYTEAFF | NA | TRBJ1-1 | TRBV7-2 | NA
TGTGCCAGCAGCCGGGTCTCGGGCTCTGGGGCCAACGTCCTGACTTTC | CASSRVSGSGANVLTF | NA | TRBJ2-6 | TRBV5-4 | NA
TGTGCCTGGCGGGACTACTTGGGCTACACCTTC | CAWRDYLGYTF | NA | TRBJ1-2 | TRBV30 | NA
TGTGCCAGCAGAACGACAGCGTGGGAGCAGTACTTC | CASRTTAWEQYF | few | TRBJ2-7 | TRBV2 | NA
TGTGCCAGCAGCCCAGACAGCTACTATGGCTACACCTTC | CASSPDSYYGYTF | once | TRBJ1-2 | TRBV12-3/TRBV12-4 | NA
TGTGCCTGGAAGCCAGGGTATGGCACTGAAGCTTTCTTT | CAWKPGYGTEAFF | NA | TRBJ1-1 | TRBV30 | NA
TGCAGTGTTCCAGGGAACACTGAAGCTTTCTTT | CSVPGNTEAFF | NA | TRBJ1-1 | TRBV20-1 | NA
TGCGCCAGCAGCCAATCGCAGGGCGTCCCCCTCCACTTT | CASSQSQGVPLHF | NA | TRBJ1-6 | TRBV4-3 | NA
TGTGCCAGCAGCGCACAGGGGGGTTCAGATACGCAGTATTTT | CASSAQGGSDTQYF | NA | TRBJ2-3 | TRBV7-2 | TRBD1
TGTGCCAGCAGCCTCAATAGCGGGAGTTGGTGGACCCAGTACTTC | CASSLNSGSWWTQYF | NA | TRBJ2-5 | TRBV6-5 | TRBD2
TGTGCCAGCAGCTTAGTGCGGGGGGATGTAGAGACCCAGTACTTC | CASSLVRGDVETQYF | once | TRBJ2-5 | TRBV7-6 | TRBD2
TGTGCCAGCAGCCGGCTAGAGAACACAGATACGCAGTATTTT | CASSRLENTDTQYF | NA | TRBJ2-3 | TRBV6-6 | NA
TGCGCCAGCAGCCTGGCGGGGGGGGCCGACTATGGCTACACCTTC | CASSLAGGADYGYTF | NA | TRBJ1-2 | TRBV4-1 | NA
TGCGCCAGCAGCTTGGGTCGTTTGGGGCGGACAAACACTGAAGCTTTCTTT | CASSLGRLGRTNTEAFF | NA | TRBJ1-1 | TRBV5-1 | NA
TGTGCCTGGAGTGACAGGGGGGATCAGCCCCAGCATTTT | CAWSDRGDQPQHF | NA | TRBJ1-5 | TRBV30 | TRBD1
TGTGCCAGCAGCTCCGGGACTAGCGGGAGGGCCATGGAAGCAGATACGCAGTATTTT | CASSSGTSGRAMEADTQYF | NA | TRBJ2-3 | TRBV5-4 | TRBD2